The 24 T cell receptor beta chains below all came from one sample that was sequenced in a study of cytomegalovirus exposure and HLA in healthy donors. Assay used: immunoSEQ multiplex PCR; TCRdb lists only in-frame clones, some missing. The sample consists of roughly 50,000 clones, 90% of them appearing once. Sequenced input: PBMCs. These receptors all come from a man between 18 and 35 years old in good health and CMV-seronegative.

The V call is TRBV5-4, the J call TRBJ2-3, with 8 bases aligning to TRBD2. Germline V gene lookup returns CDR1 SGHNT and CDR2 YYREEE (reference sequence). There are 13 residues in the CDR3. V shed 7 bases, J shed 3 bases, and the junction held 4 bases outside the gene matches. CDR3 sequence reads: CASDAGGTDTQYF. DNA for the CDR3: TGTGCCAGCGATGCGGGAGGAACAGATACGCAGTATTTT.

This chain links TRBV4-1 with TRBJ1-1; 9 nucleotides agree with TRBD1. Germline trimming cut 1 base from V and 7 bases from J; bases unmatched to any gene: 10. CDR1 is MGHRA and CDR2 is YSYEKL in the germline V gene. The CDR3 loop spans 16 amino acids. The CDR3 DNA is TGCGCCAGCAGCCAAGTGCCGGGACAGGGTGAAGGTGAAGCTTTCTTT. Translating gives CASSQVPGQGEGEAFF.

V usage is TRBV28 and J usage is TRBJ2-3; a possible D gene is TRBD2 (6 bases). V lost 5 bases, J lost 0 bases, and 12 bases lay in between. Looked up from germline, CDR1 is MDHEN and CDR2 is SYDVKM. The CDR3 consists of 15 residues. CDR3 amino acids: CASSETGLSTDTQYF. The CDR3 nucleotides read TGTGCCAGCAGTGAAACTGGACTAAGCACAGATACGCAGTATTTT.

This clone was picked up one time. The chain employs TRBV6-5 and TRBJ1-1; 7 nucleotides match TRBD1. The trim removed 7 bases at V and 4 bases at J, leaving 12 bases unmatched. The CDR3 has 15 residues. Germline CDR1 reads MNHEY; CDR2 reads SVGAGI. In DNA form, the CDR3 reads TGTGCCAGCACTAAGACCGCTGGGACAGCCACTGAAGCTTTCTTT. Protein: CASTKTAGTATEAFF.

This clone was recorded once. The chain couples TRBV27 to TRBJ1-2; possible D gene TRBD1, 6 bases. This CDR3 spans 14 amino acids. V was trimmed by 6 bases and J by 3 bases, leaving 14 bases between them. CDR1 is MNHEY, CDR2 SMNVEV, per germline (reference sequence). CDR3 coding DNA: TGTGCCAGCAGCCACGACAGGTATTACTATGGCTACACCTTC. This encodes CASSHDRYYYGYTF.

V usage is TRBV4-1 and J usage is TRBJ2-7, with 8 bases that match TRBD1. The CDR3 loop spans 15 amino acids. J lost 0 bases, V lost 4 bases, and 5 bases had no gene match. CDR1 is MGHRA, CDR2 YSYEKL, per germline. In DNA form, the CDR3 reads TGCGCCAGCAGCCCCGACAGGGGAAGCTCCTACGAGCAGTACTTC. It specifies CASSPDRGSSYEQYF.

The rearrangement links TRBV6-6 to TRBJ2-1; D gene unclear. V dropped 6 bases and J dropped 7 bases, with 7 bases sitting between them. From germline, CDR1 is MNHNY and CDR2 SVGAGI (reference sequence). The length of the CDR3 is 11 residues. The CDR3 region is CASSAGNEQFF. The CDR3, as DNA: TGTGCCAGCAGCGCCGGGAATGAGCAGTTCTTC.

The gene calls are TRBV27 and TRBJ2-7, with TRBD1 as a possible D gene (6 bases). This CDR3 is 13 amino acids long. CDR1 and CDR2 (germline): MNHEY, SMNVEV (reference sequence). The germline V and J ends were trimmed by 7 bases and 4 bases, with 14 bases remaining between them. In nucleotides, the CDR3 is TGTGCCAGCAAATTTACGACAGGTTACGAGCAGTACTTC. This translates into CASKFTTGYEQYF.

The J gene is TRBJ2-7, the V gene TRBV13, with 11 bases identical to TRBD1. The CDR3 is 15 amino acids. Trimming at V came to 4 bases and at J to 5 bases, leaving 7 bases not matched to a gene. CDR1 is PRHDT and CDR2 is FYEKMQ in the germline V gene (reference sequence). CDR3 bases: TGTGCCAGCAGCTATCCGGGACAGGGGGGAGACGAGCAGTACTTC. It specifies CASSYPGQGGDEQYF. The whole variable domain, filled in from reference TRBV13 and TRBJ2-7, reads AAGVIQSPRHLIKEKRETATLKCYPIPRHDTVYWYQQGPGQDPQFLISFYEKMQSDKGSIPDRFSAQQFSDYHSELNMSSLELGDSALYFCASSYPGQGGDEQYFGPGTRLTVT.

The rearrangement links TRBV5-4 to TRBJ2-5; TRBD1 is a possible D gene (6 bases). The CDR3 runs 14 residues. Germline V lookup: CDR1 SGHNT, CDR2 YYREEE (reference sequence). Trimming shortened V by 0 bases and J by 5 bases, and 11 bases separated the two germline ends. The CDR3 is CASSLDAQGETQYF. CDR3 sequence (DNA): TGTGCCAGCAGCTTGGACGCCCAGGGGGAGACCCAGTACTTC. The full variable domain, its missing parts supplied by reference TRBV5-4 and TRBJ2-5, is ETGVTQSPTHLIKTRGQQVTLRCSSQSGHNTVSWYQQALGQGPQFIFQYYREEENGRGNFPPRFSGLQFPNYSSELNVNALELDDSALYLCASSLDAQGETQYFGPGTRLLVL.

The CDR3 nucleotides are TGTGCCAGCAGCCATCCGACTAGCGGGAGGGTAACCTACAATGAGCAGTTCTTC. It is translated as CASSHPTSGRVTYNEQFF. The V gene is TRBV7-2, the J gene TRBJ2-1, with 14 bases matching TRBD2. Germline CDR1 and CDR2: SGHTA and FQGNSA. V lost 5 bases to trimming and J lost 2 bases; unmatched junction nucleotides: 8. The CDR3 has 18 amino acids.

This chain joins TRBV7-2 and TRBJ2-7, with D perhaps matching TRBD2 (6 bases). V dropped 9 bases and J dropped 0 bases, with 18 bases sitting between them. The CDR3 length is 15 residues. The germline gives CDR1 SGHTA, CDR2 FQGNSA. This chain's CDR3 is CASTERARSSYEQYF. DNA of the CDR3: TGTGCCAGTACGGAGCGGGCGAGGAGCTCCTACGAGCAGTACTTC.

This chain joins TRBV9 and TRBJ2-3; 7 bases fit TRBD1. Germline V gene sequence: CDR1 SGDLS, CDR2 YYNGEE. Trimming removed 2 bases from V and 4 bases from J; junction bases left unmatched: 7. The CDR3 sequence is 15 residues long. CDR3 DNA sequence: TGTGCCAGCAGCGTCGGGCAGGGGGTGCCAGATACGCAGTATTTT. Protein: CASSVGQGVPDTQYF.

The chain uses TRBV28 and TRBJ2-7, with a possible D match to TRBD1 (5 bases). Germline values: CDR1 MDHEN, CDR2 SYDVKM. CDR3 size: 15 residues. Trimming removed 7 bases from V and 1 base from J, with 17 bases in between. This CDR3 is CASKSGAAYSYEQYF. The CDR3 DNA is TGTGCCAGCAAATCTGGGGCGGCCTATTCCTACGAGCAGTACTTC.

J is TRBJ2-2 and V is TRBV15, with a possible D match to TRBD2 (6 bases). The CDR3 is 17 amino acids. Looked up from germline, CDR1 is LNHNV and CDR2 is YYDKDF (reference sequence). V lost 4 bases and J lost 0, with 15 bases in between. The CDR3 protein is CATSTFAGGANTGELFF. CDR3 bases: TGTGCCACCAGCACCTTTGCGGGCGGGGCGAACACCGGGGAGCTGTTTTTT.

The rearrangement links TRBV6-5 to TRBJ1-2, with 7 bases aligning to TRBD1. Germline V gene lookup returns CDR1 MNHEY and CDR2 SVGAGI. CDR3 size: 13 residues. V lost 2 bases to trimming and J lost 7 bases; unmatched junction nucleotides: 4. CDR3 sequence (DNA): TGTGCCAGCAGTTACGACAGGGAGAGTGGCTACACCTTC. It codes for CASSYDRESGYTF.

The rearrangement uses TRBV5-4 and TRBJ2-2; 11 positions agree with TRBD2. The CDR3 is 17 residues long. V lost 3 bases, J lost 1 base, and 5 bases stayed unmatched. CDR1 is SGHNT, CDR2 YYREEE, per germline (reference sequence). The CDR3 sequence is CASSYRLAGRNTGELFF. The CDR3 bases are TGTGCCAGCAGCTACCGACTAGCGGGACGGAACACCGGGGAGCTGTTTTTT.

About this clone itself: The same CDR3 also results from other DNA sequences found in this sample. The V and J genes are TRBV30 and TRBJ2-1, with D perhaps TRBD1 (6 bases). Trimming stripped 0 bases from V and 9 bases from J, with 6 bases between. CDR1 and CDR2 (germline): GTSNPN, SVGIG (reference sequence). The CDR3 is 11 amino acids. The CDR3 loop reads CAWSVGGEQFF. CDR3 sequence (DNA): TGTGCCTGGAGTGTAGGGGGTGAGCAGTTCTTC.

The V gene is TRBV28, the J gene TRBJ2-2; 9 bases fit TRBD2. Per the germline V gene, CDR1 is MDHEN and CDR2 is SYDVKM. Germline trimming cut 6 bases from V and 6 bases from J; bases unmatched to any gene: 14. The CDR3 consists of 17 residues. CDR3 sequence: CASSPPSGRIMAGELFF. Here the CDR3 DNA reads TGTGCCAGCAGCCCACCCAGCGGGAGGATTATGGCCGGGGAGCTGTTTTTT.

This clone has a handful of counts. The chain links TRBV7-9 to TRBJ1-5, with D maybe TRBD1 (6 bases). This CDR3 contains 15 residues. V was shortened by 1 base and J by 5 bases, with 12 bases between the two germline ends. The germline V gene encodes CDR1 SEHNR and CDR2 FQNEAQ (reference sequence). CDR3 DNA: TGTGCCAGCAGCTTAGAGGGGGTAGGGGATCAGCCCCAGCATTTT. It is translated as CASSLEGVGDQPQHF.

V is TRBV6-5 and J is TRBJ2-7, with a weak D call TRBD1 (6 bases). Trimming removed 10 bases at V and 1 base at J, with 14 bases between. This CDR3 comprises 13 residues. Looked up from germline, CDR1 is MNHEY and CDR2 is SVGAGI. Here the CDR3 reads CATKRDTSYEQYF. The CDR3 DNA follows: TGTGCCACCAAAAGGGACACTTCCTACGAGCAGTACTTC.

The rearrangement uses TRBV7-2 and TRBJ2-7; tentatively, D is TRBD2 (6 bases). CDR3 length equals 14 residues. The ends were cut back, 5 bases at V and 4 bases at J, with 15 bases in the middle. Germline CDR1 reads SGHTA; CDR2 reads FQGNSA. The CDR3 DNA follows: TGTGCCAGCAGCCTCCCGGCGGGAATGTACGAGCAGTACTTC. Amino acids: CASSLPAGMYEQYF.

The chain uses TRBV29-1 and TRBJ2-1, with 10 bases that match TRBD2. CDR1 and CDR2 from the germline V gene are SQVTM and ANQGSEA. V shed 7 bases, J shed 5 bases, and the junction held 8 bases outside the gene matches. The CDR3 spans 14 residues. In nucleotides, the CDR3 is TGCAGCGCCCTAGGGCTAGCGGGAGACAATGAGCAGTTCTTC. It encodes CSALGLAGDNEQFF.

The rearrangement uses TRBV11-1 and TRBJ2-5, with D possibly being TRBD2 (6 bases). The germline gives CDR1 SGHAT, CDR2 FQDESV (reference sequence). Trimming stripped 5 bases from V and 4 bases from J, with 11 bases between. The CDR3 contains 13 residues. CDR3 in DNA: TGTGCCAGCAGCAGGTCGGGAGTAGAGACCCAGTACTTC. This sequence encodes CASSRSGVETQYF.